What follows describes a single T cell receptor (beta chain). Here immunoSEQ multiplex PCR was the method, and the copy in TCRdb shows in-frame clones only, minus some. The table includes 70,000 or so clones, 90% to 95% detected once. CDR3 length: 21 amino acids. The germline V gene encodes CDR1 MDHEN and CDR2 SYDVKM. With 0 bases removed from V and 0 bases from J, the gap between germline ends came to 21 bases. The data stem from a study of T cells after somatic rescue of genetic block. This receptor was identified in a man aged 35 to 55. The gene calls are TRBV28 and TRBJ2-6, with D uncertain. The sample consisted of peripheral blood mononuclear cells (PBMCs). CDR3 in DNA: TGTGCCAGCAGTTTATGGGCGCCCTCTAGAAAGGGCGCCTCTGGGGCCAACGTCCTGACTTTC. Protein sequence: CASSLWAPSRKGASGANVLTF.